Listed here are 17 T cell receptor beta chains from one sample, sequenced in a study of cytomegalovirus exposure and HLA in healthy donors. The PCR made use of 60 Vbeta and 13 Jbeta primers. TCRdb's table, derived via immunoSEQ multiplex PCR, lists solely in-frame clones and lacks some. This table has over 100,000 clones, 77% appearing once. The sequenced sample was PBMCs. The receptors stem from a male donor in good health and CMV-seropositive.

V and J are TRBV9 and TRBJ2-2; 8 bases fit TRBD2. V was clipped by 3 bases and J by 5 bases; unmatched bases: 9. The CDR3 contains 16 residues. Germline V gene data show CDR1 as SGDLS and CDR2 as YYNGEE. The CDR3 coding sequence is TGTGCCAGCAGCGCCGCTTCCCCTAGCGGGACCGGGGAGCTGTTTTTT. Residues: CASSAASPSGTGELFF.

This clone was observed a single time. The CDR3 DNA reads as TGTGCCACCAGCAGAGTGGGAGCTCGTGAAGCTTTCTTT. This gives the protein CATSRVGAREAFF. The chain couples TRBV15 to TRBJ1-1; D is uncertain. The CDR3 has 13 amino acids. The V end lost 1 base, the J end lost 7 bases, and 10 bases lay between the germline ends. CDR1 is LNHNV and CDR2 is YYDKDF in the germline V gene (reference sequence). Looking up the rest from reference TRBV15 and TRBJ1-1 gives the full variable domain: DAMVIQNPRYQVTQFGKPVTLSCSQTLNHNVMYWYQQKSSQAPKLLFHYYDKDFNNEADTPDNFQSRRPNTSFCFLDIRSPGLGDTAMYLCATSRVGAREAFFGQGTRLTVV.

The V call is TRBV7-4, the J call TRBJ2-5; D is ambiguous. This CDR3 is 16 amino acids long. CDR1 is SGHVT and CDR2 is SQSDAQ in the germline V gene. Deletions cut 1 base from V and 1 base from J, with 13 bases between. The CDR3 sequence is CASSLVPDSGQETQYF. The CDR3 DNA follows: TGTGCCAGCAGCTTAGTCCCCGATTCCGGCCAAGAGACCCAGTACTTC.

The V and J genes are TRBV6-5 and TRBJ2-6, with D tentatively TRBD1 (5 bases). Trimming pared 6 bases from V and 7 bases from J, leaving 13 bases between. Germline CDR1 MNHEY, CDR2 SVGAGI. The CDR3 runs to 14 residues. CDR3 sequence: CASSDQGFANVLTF. Written as DNA, the CDR3 is TGTGCCAGCAGCGACCAGGGTTTCGCCAACGTCCTGACTTTC.

The chain employs TRBV28 and TRBJ2-2; D gene unclear. Germline V gene lookup returns CDR1 MDHEN and CDR2 SYDVKM. Trimming shortened V by 6 bases and J by 4 bases, and 15 bases separated the two germline ends. This CDR3 comprises 15 residues. CDR3 DNA: TGTGCCAGCAGCTCTGAGGCACGCGGCACCGGGGAGCTGTTTTTT. This translates into CASSSEARGTGELFF.

CDR3 residues: CASSLPGTNEKLFF. Here the CDR3 DNA reads TGTGCCAGCAGCTTACCGGGGACTAATGAAAAACTGTTTTTT. The genes are TRBV5-4 and TRBJ1-4; D is unresolved. CDR3 size: 14 residues. V was pared by 2 bases and J by 2 bases, with 7 bases between. Germline V gene lookup returns CDR1 SGHNT and CDR2 YYREEE (reference sequence).

In this sample, this clone turned up a few times. The chain carries TRBV5-4 and TRBJ2-2, with 12 nucleotides matching TRBD2. Germline V gene sequence: CDR1 SGHNT, CDR2 YYREEE (reference sequence). With V trimmed by 4 bases and J by 4 bases, 8 bases remained unmatched. This CDR3 has 17 residues. In DNA, the CDR3 is TGTGCCAGCAGCCCCACTAGCGGGAGGTCGAGCACCGGGGAGCTGTTTTTT. Translating gives CASSPTSGRSSTGELFF.

J is TRBJ1-1 and V is TRBV4-1; a possible D gene is TRBD1 (6 bases). V was shortened by 0 bases and J by 11 bases, with 16 bases between the two germline ends. CDR3 length: 14 amino acids. The germline gives CDR1 MGHRA, CDR2 YSYEKL. CDR3 amino acids: CASSQESSDSLAFF. The DNA for the CDR3 is TGCGCCAGCAGCCAAGAAAGTTCGGACAGCCTCGCTTTCTTT.

On this clone itself: Other DNA variants within this sample encode the same CDR3. This sequence joins TRBV4-1 and TRBJ2-2; possible D gene TRBD1, 5 bases. V lost 5 bases to trimming and J lost 1 base, with 8 bases between them. CDR1 and CDR2 from the germline V gene are MGHRA and YSYEKL. CDR3 length equals 14 residues. The CDR3 is CASSDRGNTGELFF. CDR3 nucleotides: TGCGCCAGCAGCGATAGGGGGAACACCGGGGAGCTGTTTTTT.

In this sample, this clone turned up a few times. The chain carries TRBV6-5 and TRBJ2-2; weak D call: TRBD1 (6 bases). The CDR3 is 14 residues long. Germline loops: CDR1 MNHEY, CDR2 SVGAGI. V was shortened by 10 bases and J by 1 base, with 13 bases between the two germline ends. In nucleotides, the CDR3 is TGTGCCACCTGGGGCAGGGGGAACACCGGGGAGCTGTTTTTT. Translation gives CATWGRGNTGELFF.

There are a few counts of this clone. The rearrangement joins TRBV5-1 to TRBJ2-3, with 10 bases identical to TRBD2. V shed 2 bases, J shed 3 bases, and the junction held 6 bases outside the gene matches. This CDR3 is built from 16 residues. Germline CDR1 and CDR2: SGHRS and YFSETQ. This chain's CDR3 is CASSFLAGAPTDTQYF. DNA of the CDR3: TGCGCCAGCAGCTTTCTAGCGGGGGCGCCTACAGATACGCAGTATTTT.

This clone was counted only a few times. The chain has TRBV28 and TRBJ1-1, with a possible D match to TRBD1 (5 bases). There are 14 residues in the CDR3. Germline CDR1 is MDHEN and CDR2 is SYDVKM. V was clipped by 6 bases and J by 5 bases, with 16 bases between them. CDR3 coding DNA: TGTGCCAGCAGCCTAGGACATACGGAAACTGAAGCTTTCTTT. Translating gives CASSLGHTETEAFF.

Note on this clone: Relative to the germline gene, one junction end is altered; a read error may explain this. The chain carries TRBV6-1 and TRBJ2-4; D possibly corresponds to TRBD1 (5 bases). The CDR3 is 14 residues long. Germline loops: CDR1 MNHNS, CDR2 SASEGT. CDR3: CASSAGLGQNSQYF. CDR3 in DNA: TGTGCCAGCAGCGCAGGGTTGGGGCAAAACAGTCAGTACTTC.

The chain has TRBV28 and TRBJ2-7; 7 bases map to TRBD1. This CDR3 is built from 16 residues. The V gene end was trimmed by 5 bases and the J gene end by 6 bases; junction bases not matched to a gene: 16. The germline gives CDR1 MDHEN, CDR2 SYDVKM. Written as DNA, the CDR3 is TGTGCCAGCAGTCCCTCTTCCCAAGGGGGCGAAGGCGAGCAGTACTTC. Encoded protein: CASSPSSQGGEGEQYF.

The rearrangement links TRBV27 to TRBJ2-1, with 7 bases that match TRBD1. CDR1 and CDR2 (germline): MNHEY, SMNVEV (reference sequence). The CDR3 loop spans 16 amino acids. J gave up 8 bases and V 5 bases, and 15 bases lay outside the gene matches. The CDR3 coding sequence is TGTGCCAGCAGTCTACCGACAGGGTCCCTCGTGGATGAGCAGTTCTTC. Protein product: CASSLPTGSLVDEQFF.

The gene calls are TRBV7-8 and TRBJ1-4; perhaps TRBD1 as D (5 bases). The CDR3 runs to 15 residues. Trimming pared 0 bases from V and 3 bases from J, leaving 8 bases between. Germline CDR1 SGHVS, CDR2 FQNEAQ. CDR3 in DNA: TGTGCCAGCAGCTTAGCGGGGACTTCTAATGAAAAACTGTTTTTT. Translating gives CASSLAGTSNEKLFF.

The genes are TRBV5-1 and TRBJ2-5, with D perhaps matching TRBD2 (5 bases). Trimming pared 3 bases from V and 5 bases from J, leaving 8 bases between. This CDR3 has 12 residues. The germline gives CDR1 SGHRS, CDR2 YFSETQ. The CDR3 loop reads CASSSSGETQYF. The CDR3 nucleotides are TGCGCCAGCAGCTCCTCGGGGGAGACCCAGTACTTC.